What follows are 31 T cell receptor beta chains derived from one specimen sequenced in a study of shared clonotypes between healthy human individuals (dated by TCRdb to about 2020). Receptors were amplified or captured by the immunoSEQ multiplex PCR assay. Entries here come from immuneACCESS through TCRdb and include only in-frame sequences with V and J called. Some clones fail to appear in such tables; in the studies checked, an unresolved V gene covers under half of the shortfall, and the cause of the remainder is unknown. The sample table shows some 1.4 million clones, and approximately 97% are seen once. The ten most abundant clones make up about 1% of the sample. The sequenced material came from naive CD4+ T cells sorted from blood. The cell subset or site label corresponds to: CD45RA+ positively selected. The source of these receptors is a man under 40 in good health.

The chain links TRBV5-1 to TRBJ2-2; 8 positions agree with TRBD1. CDR1 is SGHRS and CDR2 is YFSETQ in the germline V gene. With 4 bases clipped from V and 3 bases from J, the junction kept 5 bases outside the gene matches. The CDR3 runs 15 residues. CDR3 sequence reads: CASSLSTGDTGELFF. CDR3 coding DNA: TGCGCCAGCAGCCTCTCGACAGGGGACACCGGGGAGCTGTTTTTT.

V and J are TRBV28 and TRBJ2-3; maybe TRBD1 (5 bases). Trimming removed 6 bases at V and 3 bases at J, with 13 bases between. CDR3 length equals 14 residues. CDR1 is MDHEN, CDR2 SYDVKM, per germline. This chain's CDR3 is CASRPDPGTDTQYF. The DNA of the CDR3 is TGTGCCAGCAGGCCTGACCCAGGGACAGATACGCAGTATTTT.

This chain joins TRBV5-1 and TRBJ2-2; D is possibly TRBD2 (6 bases). CDR1 and CDR2 (germline): SGHRS, YFSETQ. V was trimmed by 1 base and J by 4 bases, leaving 11 bases between them. The CDR3 has 15 amino acids. The CDR3 region is CASSLSGELTGELFF. The CDR3, as DNA: TGCGCCAGCAGCTTGTCGGGAGAGCTCACCGGGGAGCTGTTTTTT.

The chain uses TRBV7-2 and TRBJ1-1; possibly TRBD1 for D (6 bases). Trimming removed 4 bases from V and 3 bases from J, with 15 bases in between. The CDR3 has 15 residues. The V gene's germline CDR1 is SGHTA and CDR2 FQGNSA. As DNA, the CDR3 is TGTGCCAGCAGCTCTAGGGGGTTAGGGGACACTGAAGCTTTCTTT. It is translated as CASSSRGLGDTEAFF.

This rearrangement joins TRBV27 to TRBJ2-7; 10 nucleotides agree with TRBD2. The CDR3 has 15 residues. Germline trimming cut 3 bases from V and 3 bases from J; bases unmatched to any gene: 5. Germline V gene data show CDR1 as MNHEY and CDR2 as SMNVEV (reference sequence). The CDR3 DNA reads as TGTGCCAGCAGTTTGGTAGCGGGAGGTGGCTACGAGCAGTACTTC. This codes for CASSLVAGGGYEQYF.

The V gene is TRBV6-1, the J gene TRBJ2-7; D gene unclear. The germline V gene encodes CDR1 MNHNS and CDR2 SASEGT. Deletions cut 4 bases from V and 3 bases from J, with 7 bases between. This CDR3 comprises 12 residues. CDR3 sequence reads: CASSVDGYEQYF. The CDR3 DNA reads as TGTGCCAGCAGTGTAGACGGCTACGAGCAGTACTTC.

The chain links TRBV10-1 to TRBJ2-3; D ambiguous. The germline V and J ends were trimmed by 3 bases and 5 bases, with 9 bases remaining between them. CDR1 and CDR2 from the germline V gene are WNHNN and SYGVQD (reference sequence). The CDR3 has 13 amino acids. This CDR3 is CASSERVEDTQYF. CDR3 coding DNA: TGCGCCAGCAGTGAAAGGGTGGAAGATACGCAGTATTTT.

This rearrangement joins TRBV6-4 to TRBJ2-5; no reliable D call. The CDR3 extends over 10 amino acids. From germline, CDR1 is MRHNA and CDR2 SNTAGT. V was pared by 6 bases and J by 2 bases, with 1 base between. The CDR3 is CASRQETQYF. The CDR3 DNA is TGTGCCAGCAGACAAGAGACCCAGTACTTC.

The chain carries TRBV19 and TRBJ2-4; TRBD1 might be the D (5 bases). V dropped 1 base and J dropped 4 bases, with 17 bases sitting between them. The V gene's germline CDR1 is LNHDA and CDR2 SQIVND (reference sequence). The CDR3 consists of 17 residues. DNA of the CDR3: TGTGCCAGTAGTATAGGGATTGCAGGGATGAGGAAAAACATTCAGTACTTC. Its translation: CASSIGIAGMRKNIQYF.

This clone was detected once. The chain links TRBV6-1 to TRBJ2-3, with 8 bases lining up with TRBD1. The CDR3 spans 14 residues. The trim removed 4 bases at V and 1 base at J, leaving 1 base unmatched. Germline CDR1 MNHNS, CDR2 SASEGT. As DNA, the CDR3 is TGTGCCAGCAGTGCGACAGGGGGCACAGATACGCAGTATTTT. Amino acids: CASSATGGTDTQYF.

The chain recombines TRBV14 with TRBJ1-1, with a possible D match to TRBD1 (5 bases). Trimming removed 0 bases at V and 8 bases at J, with 7 bases between. This CDR3 contains 12 residues. CDR1 SGHDN and CDR2 FVKESK come from the germline V gene. Written as DNA, the CDR3 is TGTGCCAGCAGCCAAGATTACAGGGAAGCTTTCTTT. Protein product: CASSQDYREAFF.

The chain couples TRBV11-2 to TRBJ1-1; the D is unclear. Between the trimmed V and J ends, which lost 5 bases and 0 bases, there was a span of 7 bases. The CDR3 consists of 13 residues. CDR1 SGHAT and CDR2 FQNNGV come from the germline V gene. This CDR3 is CASSGNLNTEAFF. In DNA, the CDR3 is TGTGCCAGCAGCGGGAACTTGAACACTGAAGCTTTCTTT.

This chain connects TRBV29-1 to TRBJ2-2; D unresolved. The CDR3 loop spans 14 amino acids. With 4 bases removed from V and 1 base from J, the gap between germline ends came to 10 bases. Germline loops: CDR1 SQVTM, CDR2 ANQGSEA. CDR3 sequence reads: CSVGNDLNTGELFF. CDR3 DNA sequence: TGCAGCGTTGGAAACGACTTGAACACCGGGGAGCTGTTTTTT.

This chain joins TRBV9 and TRBJ2-3, with TRBD2 matching 12 bases. Germline V gives CDR1 SGDLS, CDR2 YYNGEE. V lost 4 bases and J lost 1; bases outside the gene matches: 4. CDR3 length: 16 amino acids. CDR3 in amino acids: CASSLRLAGGTDTQYF. CDR3 nucleotide sequence: TGTGCCAGCAGCCTCAGACTAGCGGGAGGCACAGATACGCAGTATTTT.

V usage is TRBV9 and J usage is TRBJ2-3, with a tentative D call TRBD2 (5 bases). V gave up 0 bases and J gave up 5 bases, with 10 bases separating them. From germline, CDR1 is SGDLS and CDR2 YYNGEE. This CDR3 has 14 residues. The CDR3 DNA is TGTGCCAGCAGCGTAGTTCCGGGAAGAGATACGCAGTATTTT. This sequence encodes CASSVVPGRDTQYF.

This clone showed up just once. The CDR3 sequence: CASSQTIGPAGGKNNEQFF. CDR3 nucleotide sequence: TGCGCCAGCAGCCAAACAATCGGGCCGGCGGGAGGGAAGAACAATGAGCAGTTCTTC. The rearrangement links TRBV4-1 to TRBJ2-1; 9 bases are shared with TRBD2. Trimming removed 2 bases from V and 5 bases from J; junction bases left unmatched: 16. Germline loops: CDR1 MGHRA, CDR2 YSYEKL. This CDR3 has 19 amino acids.

The chain links TRBV27 to TRBJ1-5, with 8 bases fitting TRBD1. J gave up 6 bases and V 4 bases, and 5 bases lay outside the gene matches. The germline CDR1 and CDR2 sequences are MNHEY and SMNVEV (reference sequence). There are 14 residues in the CDR3. This CDR3 reads CASSSGGAGQPQHF. The CDR3, as DNA: TGTGCCAGCAGTTCAGGGGGCGCTGGTCAGCCCCAGCATTTT.

The J gene is TRBJ2-7, the V gene TRBV18, with D perhaps TRBD2 (6 bases). The CDR3 has 18 amino acids. Trimming removed 3 bases from V and 0 bases from J, with 21 bases in between. Germline CDR1 KGHSH, CDR2 LQKENI. Here the CDR3 reads CASSPILRMQGLSYEQYF. CDR3 in DNA: TGTGCCAGCTCACCCATTTTGCGAATGCAGGGACTCTCCTACGAGCAGTACTTC.

This clone was detected only once. This sequence joins TRBV10-1 and TRBJ2-5; perhaps TRBD1 as D (6 bases). Trimming left V 5 bases short and J 4 bases short, with 17 bases between. Germline values: CDR1 WNHNN, CDR2 SYGVQD (reference sequence). CDR3 size: 15 residues. The CDR3 DNA is TGCGCCAGCAGTATAATGGGGGCGAGTTCAGAGACCCAGTACTTC. Translated: CASSIMGASSETQYF.

The chain joins TRBV11-3 to TRBJ2-2; D might be TRBD1 or TRBD2, each matching 5 bases. V dropped 1 base and J dropped 6 bases, with 18 bases sitting between them. Germline CDR1 is SGHNT and CDR2 is YENEEA. This CDR3 contains 17 residues. DNA of the CDR3: TGTGCCAGCAGCTTAGCCGGGGCAGGGCCGGAAGCCGGGGAGCTGTTTTTT. Translation: CASSLAGAGPEAGELFF. The full variable domain, with the rest looked up from reference TRBV11-3 and TRBJ2-2, is EAGVVQSPRYKIIEKKQPVAFWCNPISGHNTLYWYLQNLGQGPELLIRYENEEAVDDSQLPKDRFSAERLKGVDSTLKIQPAELGDSAVYLCASSLAGAGPEAGELFFGEGSRLTVL.

The J gene is TRBJ2-7, the V gene TRBV20-1; D is unclear. The V gene's germline CDR1 is DFQATT and CDR2 SNEGSKA (reference sequence). This CDR3 region has 10 residues. V lost 7 bases and J 5 bases, leaving 9 bases between the germline ends. The CDR3 here is CSGLWDEQYF. CDR3 coding DNA: TGCAGTGGTCTGTGGGACGAGCAGTACTTC.

CDR3 nucleotides: TGTGCCAGCAGACAAAGCGGGAGTGGGAACACCGGGGAGCTGTTTTTT. Its protein product is CASRQSGSGNTGELFF. The V call is TRBV14, the J call TRBJ2-2, with 8 positions matching TRBD2. V lost 6 bases, J lost 1 base, and 7 bases stayed unmatched. The CDR3 extends over 16 amino acids. In germline, CDR1 is SGHDN, CDR2 FVKESK.

For this clone: Additional DNA sequences in this sample encode the identical CDR3. The V call is TRBV13, the J call TRBJ2-2; 7 nucleotides agree with TRBD1. J gave up 9 bases and V 3 bases, and 1 base lay outside the gene matches. Germline lookup yields CDR1 PRHDT and CDR2 FYEKMQ (reference sequence). The CDR3 consists of 12 residues. The CDR3 is CASSLRGRELFF. In DNA form, the CDR3 reads TGTGCCAGCAGCTTGAGGGGGCGGGAGCTGTTTTTT.

The chain employs TRBV9 and TRBJ2-6; 9 nucleotides match TRBD1. V dropped 0 bases and J dropped 0; count of bases not matched to a gene: 1. CDR3 length: 17 residues. Germline V gene sequence: CDR1 SGDLS, CDR2 YYNGEE. CDR3 region: CASSVVTGGSGANVLTF. The CDR3 coding sequence is TGTGCCAGCAGCGTAGTGACAGGGGGCTCTGGGGCCAACGTCCTGACTTTC.

This chain joins TRBV12-5 and TRBJ2-3; the match to TRBD1 covers 7 bases. CDR1 and CDR2 from the germline V gene are LGHNT and FRNRAP. This CDR3 is 15 amino acids long. Trimming at V came to 5 bases and at J to 4 bases, leaving 9 bases not matched to a gene. The CDR3 DNA follows: TGTGCTAGTGGTACACAGACAGGGTTATCAGATACGCAGTATTTT. Its translation: CASGTQTGLSDTQYF. The whole variable domain, filled in from reference TRBV12-5 and TRBJ2-3, reads DARVTQTPRHKVTEMGQEVTMRCQPILGHNTVFWYRQTMMQGLELLAYFRNRAPLDDSGMPKDRFSAEMPDATLATLKIQPSEPRDSAVYFCASGTQTGLSDTQYFGPGTRLTVL.

The V call is TRBV4-2, the J call TRBJ2-5; D unclear. The germline V gene encodes CDR1 LGHNA and CDR2 YNFKEQ. V was pared by 1 base and J by 6 bases, with 3 bases between. This CDR3 has 11 residues. CDR3 in DNA: TGTGCCAGCAGCCAAGGGCAGACCCAGTACTTC. Amino acids: CASSQGQTQYF.

The chain employs TRBV9 and TRBJ2-7; the D gene is possibly TRBD2 (6 bases). This CDR3 is built from 14 residues. The V gene's germline CDR1 is SGDLS and CDR2 YYNGEE. V was pared by 6 bases and J by 0 bases, with 13 bases between. The CDR3 sequence is CASNSRGSSYEQYF. In DNA, the CDR3 is TGTGCCAGCAACAGTCGGGGGAGCTCCTACGAGCAGTACTTC.

The J gene is TRBJ2-1, the V gene TRBV9; D might be TRBD2 (6 bases). The CDR3 sequence is 13 residues long. Germline V gene lookup returns CDR1 SGDLS and CDR2 YYNGEE. V dropped 3 bases and J dropped 10 bases, with 14 bases sitting between them. CDR3 in amino acids: CASSAIPAGEQFF. The CDR3 DNA sequence: TGTGCCAGCAGCGCCATCCCCGCGGGGGAGCAGTTCTTC.

The gene calls are TRBV15 and TRBJ1-5; D gene uncertain. Germline lookup yields CDR1 LNHNV and CDR2 YYDKDF (reference sequence). V was shortened by 1 base and J by 6 bases, with 10 bases between the two germline ends. The length of the CDR3 is 14 residues. The CDR3 region has the DNA TGTGCCACCAGCAGAGTCGAGGACTTTCAGCCCCAGCATTTT. Encoded protein: CATSRVEDFQPQHF.

The chain couples TRBV5-1 to TRBJ2-3; TRBD1 might be the D (5 bases). The CDR3 totals 13 residues. Per germline, CDR1 SGHRS and CDR2 YFSETQ. V dropped 3 bases and J dropped 4 bases, with 9 bases sitting between them. The CDR3 nucleotides are TGCGCCAGCAGCTCCGTAGGGGCAGATACGCAGTATTTT. Translating it yields CASSSVGADTQYF. The entire variable domain, with the rest obtained from reference TRBV5-1 and TRBJ2-3, is as follows: KAGVTQTPRYLIKTRGQQVTLSCSPISGHRSVSWYQQTPGQGLQFLFEYFSETQRNKGNFPGRFSGRQFSNSRSEMNVSTLELGDSALYLCASSSVGADTQYFGPGTRLTVL.

For this clone: The sample carries other DNA sequences with the same CDR3. The chain joins TRBV28 to TRBJ1-5; the D gene is possibly TRBD1 (5 bases). CDR1 is MDHEN and CDR2 is SYDVKM in the germline V gene. V dropped 6 bases and J dropped 7 bases, with 10 bases sitting between them. The CDR3 extends over 12 amino acids. The CDR3 DNA is TGTGCCAGCAGCTGGGGGGGGCAGCCCCAGCATTTT. Translated, it gives CASSWGGQPQHF.